Included here is one T cell receptor (beta chain) sequence, with context. Its target is not known. Sequencing was performed with immunoSEQ multiplex PCR; in TCRdb, only in-frame clones are kept and a portion is missing. The sample contains about 190,000 clones, around 94% of which appear only once. This entry belongs to a study of T cell responses to AZD1222 COVID-19 vaccine. The wider study: Pooled in the analysis were second doses at about 4 or about 12 weeks.

Study outcomes and limitations: With two AZD1222 doses given, Spike-specific TCR breadth and depth both rose.

The CDR3 runs 15 residues. Germline-derived CDR1 and CDR2 are SGHAT and FQNNGV. Trimming took 0 bases from V and 2 from J, leaving 10 bases between them. This TCR was sampled from an adult in good health. This specimen was peripheral blood, taken on day 0 of AZD1222 vaccination. The chain employs TRBV11-2 and TRBJ1-2, with D perhaps TRBD1 (5 bases). CDR3 bases: TGTGCCAGCAGCTTAGACTATCGGGGGAACTATGGCTACACCTTC. It translates to CASSLDYRGNYGYTF.